This TCR beta chain was profiled in a study of blood T cell repertoires in COVID-19. Study as a whole: Sites in the United States, Italy and Spain provided acute and convalescent COVID-19 samples.

Germline lookup yields CDR1 SQVTM and CDR2 ANQGSEA. V was pared by 3 bases and J by 0 bases, with 10 bases of the junction left unmatched. The CDR3 runs 19 residues. In the source study's methods: Amplification of reference gene primers was used by the study to estimate nucleated cell counts. Produced via immunoSEQ multiplex PCR; TCRdb's table is partial and in-frame only. V and J calls plus clone size are reproduced from that table; the DNA served to infer D and trimming. The repertoire has approximately 270,000 clones, more than 85% of them found once; the top ten carry roughly 0.8%. This receptor was identified in a man aged 25 to 45 with acute or convalescent COVID-19. The chain recombines TRBV29-1 with TRBJ2-6; TRBD1 aligns across 11 bases. The specimen was peripheral blood. In DNA, the CDR3 is TGCAGCGTTGATTGTGGACAGGGGGCTTCCGGCTCTGGGGCCAACGTCCTGACTTTC. Amino acids: CSVDCGQGASGSGANVLTF.